This passage covers 4 T cell receptor beta chains from one sample sequenced in a study of T-cell memory formation after mild COVID-19. TCRdb re-called the 5' RACE reads with MiXCR, one entry per CDR3 protein. Among 550,000 to 700,000 distinct CDR3 sequences listed, approximately 15% were seen once. The source material was PBMCs or a T cell subset sorted from them (not recorded which). The receptor set was obtained from an adult woman who had mild COVID-19 (a few samples of this study predate the infection). Cell type and time point are not known.

This clonotype showed up just a few times. The chain carries TRBV7-9 and TRBJ2-3, with a weak D call TRBD1 (6 bases). V gave up 4 bases and J gave up 4 bases, with 18 bases separating them. Germline assignment: CDR1 SEHNR and CDR2 FQNEAQ (reference sequence). The CDR3 has 16 residues. The CDR3 DNA reads as TGTGCCAGCAGCTCCGACAGGTCCATTACAGCAGATACGCAGTATTTT. Encoded protein: CASSSDRSITADTQYF.

The chain joins TRBV29-1 to TRBJ1-2; TRBD1 matches at 7 bases. The V and J ends lost 5 bases and 4 bases, in that order; junction bases with no gene match: 4. Germline V gene lookup returns CDR1 SQVTM and CDR2 ANQGSEA. The CDR3 is 12 amino acids. CDR3 sequence reads: CSVHSGGYGYTF. DNA for the CDR3: TGCAGCGTTCACTCAGGGGGCTATGGCTACACCTTC. The whole variable domain, remainder taken from reference TRBV29-1 and TRBJ1-2, is SAVISQKPSRDICQRGTSLTIQCQVDSQVTMMFWYRQQPGQSLTLIATANQGSEATYESGFVIDKFPISRPNLTFSTLTVSNMSPEDSSIYLCSVHSGGYGYTFGSGTRLTVV.

This chain joins TRBV7-9 and TRBJ1-1; D may be TRBD1 (5 bases). Trimming stripped 7 bases from V and 7 bases from J, with 13 bases between. The germline V gene encodes CDR1 SEHNR and CDR2 FQNEAQ (reference sequence). The CDR3 covers 12 residues. The CDR3 loop is CASTTDRLEAFF. In nucleotides, the CDR3 is TGTGCCAGCACCACCGACAGACTTGAAGCTTTCTTT.

The CDR3 DNA sequence: TGTGCCAGCCATTCTACGGCCGGGGGCCCGAACACCGGGGAGCTGTTTTTT. The encoded protein is CASHSTAGGPNTGELFF. V gene TRBV25-1 combines with J gene TRBJ2-2; D possibly matches TRBD1 or TRBD2 (6 bases each). CDR1 MGHDK and CDR2 SYGVNS come from the germline V gene. V shed 8 bases and J shed 0 bases, with 19 bases lying between them. The CDR3 contains 17 residues.